This TCR beta chain came from a study of cytomegalovirus exposure and HLA in healthy donors. Germline assignment: CDR1 MNHEY and CDR2 SVGAGI. The CDR3 has 15 amino acids. The PCR contained 60 Vbeta and 13 Jbeta primers. Profiled with immunoSEQ multiplex PCR; TCRdb holds only in-frame clones, not every one. The sample holds more than 100,000 clones, approximately 65% seen once. Comment on this clone: An end of the junction does not agree with germline; a read error may underlie this.

Sequenced input: PBMCs. The rearrangement links TRBV6-5 to TRBJ1-1; D is possibly TRBD1 (6 bases). This receptor was obtained from a man in his late teens or twenties in good health and CMV-seronegative. The CDR3 DNA reads TGTCCCAGCAGTACTCAACAAGGGGGGAACACTGAAGCTTTCTTT. As protein: CPSSTQQGGNTEAFF.